The rows below give T cell receptor beta chains drawn from one sample of a study of OX40 agonist ivuxolimab in advanced cancers. The data were produced by immunoSEQ multiplex PCR, yet TCRdb's version contains in-frame clones alone and is incomplete. The sample records about 66,000 clones, around 80% being singletons. Sample: CD4+ or CD8+ T cells sorted from blood, taken in a trial of the OX40 agonist ivuxolimab. The receptor set was obtained from an adult with an advanced solid tumor such as melanoma, head and neck, liver or kidney cancer. The conserved cysteine and the conserved F or W are not part of the CDR3 here. Size tells how often a clone was seen (once, few, many) or the class of an expanded clone, and some rows leave it out.

TRBV4-1	-	TRBJ2-3	14	ASSHPTGGLRDTQY
TRBV5-6	few	TRBJ2-3	15	ASSTALLAGVGLEQY
TRBV14	once	TRBJ1-6	13	ASSLQLAGNSPLH
TRBV6-5	-	TRBJ1-6	11	ASSSKQGRTLH
TRBV6-9	-	TRBJ1-1	7	ASRRPAF
TRBV27	-	TRBJ2-5	12	ASSPNREQETQY
TRBV28	once	TRBJ2-1	12	ASALGGSYNEQF
TRBV4-1	-	TRBJ2-7	13	ASSQVELGSYEQY
TRBV9	-	TRBJ1-3	12	ASSVGLSGNTIY
TRBV9	once	TRBJ2-1	14	ASSATPSGAGDEQF
TRBV28	-	TRBJ2-7	11	ASRRARGYEQY
TRBV4-1	-	TRBJ2-2	16	ASSHPGLAGGKGGELF
TRBV25-1	-	TRBJ1-1	11	ASSEFVGAEAF
TRBV7-3	-	TRBJ2-3	13	ASSLKGGGVGTQY
TRBV4-2	-	TRBJ2-1	13	ASSQGTGKDNEQF
TRBV7-2	-	TRBJ2-5	11	ASSQVPAETQY
TRBV27	-	TRBJ2-1	11	ASQTGGNNEQF
TRBV28	-	TRBJ2-7	10	ATLAGGPEQY
TRBV9	-	TRBJ2-3	14	ASSVLASGGTDTQY
TRBV7-9	-	TRBJ2-5	9	ASSKPGAQY
TRBV30	-	TRBJ1-2	12	ASLIRDTNSGYT
TRBV2	once	TRBJ2-5	12	ASIQRGAEETQY
TRBV5-1	-	TRBJ1-1	15	ASSPDVASGPNTEAF
TRBV11-2	-	TRBJ2-5	13	ASSRFRGIGETQY
TRBV5-1	-	TRBJ2-3	15	ASSIPLGAGGVDTQY
TRBV7-3	-	TRBJ1-4	14	ASSHLGAGGWEKLF
TRBV5-6	-	TRBJ2-1	14	ASSFGLAGGGNEQF
TRBV7-6	-	TRBJ2-7	14	ASSSVRGQGFHEQY
TRBV7-2	once	TRBJ1-6	16	ASSLRDILSSYNSPLH
TRBV20-1	-	TRBJ2-3	8	SARTNTQY
TRBV5-1	-	TRBJ1-5	12	ASSLGGPNQPQH
TRBV7-9	-	TRBJ2-7	13	ASSGTSGSNYEQY
TRBV28	large	TRBJ2-3	16	ASSLEKLAGPSTDTQY